The source of this T cell receptor beta chain is a study of early T cells in non-severe SARS-CoV-2 infection. About this clonotype itself: No antigen is known for it.

V dropped 7 bases and J dropped 0 bases, with 15 bases sitting between them. Germline lookup yields CDR1 LNHDA and CDR2 SQIVND (reference sequence). The CDR3 consists of 15 residues. One entry per CDR3 protein, called by TCRdb with MiXCR from the 5' RACE reads. Here the sample spans about 64,000 distinct CDR3 sequences, 10% to 12% being singletons. Study-wide results and caveats: Missing private and CD4 specificities, VDJdb matching favored anti-spike CD8 responses.

The specimen was whole blood, collected at baseline. The TCR originated in an adult who was a healthcare worker with PCR-confirmed SARS-CoV-2 infection or an uninfected control (not recorded which). The chain is built from TRBV19 and TRBJ2-5, with D perhaps TRBD1 or TRBD2 (6 bases each). The CDR3 sequence: CASTVGRGHQETQYF. DNA of the CDR3: TGTGCCAGTACCGTGGGACGGGGGCACCAAGAGACCCAGTACTTC.